This T cell receptor (beta chain) is drawn from a study of T cell responses to AZD1222 COVID-19 vaccine. Study findings and constraints: White British ancestry dominated among donors, who included more females, and clonal diversity was possibly underestimated. It was only 6 or 7 AZD1222 recipients who were seropositive at baseline. The study found Spike-specific TCR breadth and depth rose after two AZD1222 doses. Repertoire collection took place solely once the T cell response had peaked.

The J segment lost 10 bases and the V segment lost 0 bases, leaving 3 bases of the junction unmatched. CDR3 size: 15 residues. CDR1 and CDR2 from the germline V gene are GTSNPN and SVGIG (reference sequence). Worth noting for this clone: Its antigen is undetermined.

Data came from immunoSEQ multiplex PCR; TCRdb stores just in-frame clones and leaves some out. The sample carries approximately 220,000 clones, approximately 94% recorded once. This sequence was found in an adult in good health. This material consisted of peripheral blood, taken on day 0 of MenACWY control vaccination. The chain carries TRBV30 and TRBJ2-1; 16 bases match TRBD2. The DNA for the CDR3 is TGTGCCTGGAGTGTAATGGGACTAGCGGGGGGGGAGCAGTTCTTC. Its protein product is CAWSVMGLAGGEQFF.